This is a list of T cell receptor beta chains from one sample in a study of blood T cell repertoires in COVID-19. Method: immunoSEQ multiplex PCR; TCRdb's copy keeps in-frame clones and lacks some. The sample has approximately 320,000 clones; 85% are singletons. Specimen: peripheral blood. Receptors were obtained from a human donor in a cohort sampled during active COVID-19. Each CDR3 is given with its conserved first and last residue. The order of the fields is J gene, V gene, D gene, CDR3 length, clone size, CDR3 DNA, CDR3 protein. D genes are given only for firm matches. Size is stated for part of the rows, as once, few or many counts, or as a class when the clone is expanded.

TRBJ2-6 TRBV7-2 TRBD1 17 - TGTGCCAGCAGCATCGACAGGGGCGGTTCCGGGGCCAACGTCCTGACTTTC CASSIDRGGSGANVLTF
TRBJ1-4 TRBV5-6 - 14 - TGTGCCAGCAGCAGCCGGGGGGCGGTTGAAAAACTGTTTTTT CASSSRGAVEKLFF
TRBJ1-2 TRBV5-1 TRBD1 14 - TGCGCCAGCAGCTACGGACAGGGGGCTGATGGCTACACCTTC CASSYGQGADGYTF
TRBJ1-6 TRBV2 TRBD1 17 - TGTGCCAGCAGTGAACTTAGGAGGGCAGGGGGGTTGTCACCCCTCCACTTT CASSELRRAGGLSPLHF
TRBJ2-2 TRBV29-1 - 11 - TGCAGCGGGACTAACACCGGGGAGCTGTTTTTT CSGTNTGELFF
TRBJ1-1 TRBV7-9 TRBD1 15 - TGTGCCAGCAGCCATCATCAGGGGGCACACACTGAAGCTTTCTTT CASSHHQGAHTEAFF
TRBJ1-1 TRBV19 - 11 - TGTGCCAGTAGTATTGGGCCCGAAGCTTTCTTT CASSIGPEAFF
TRBJ1-1 TRBV30 - 12 - TGTGCCTGGAGTTCTCGGGGCACTGAAGCTTTCTTT CAWSSRGTEAFF
TRBJ2-7 TRBV3-1/TRBV3-2 - 12 - TGTGCCAGCAGCCAAGTAGTACGGGAGCAGTACTTC CASSQVVREQYF
TRBJ1-6 TRBV2 - 15 - TGTGCCAGCAGTCCTACAGGGAGTGGTAATTCACCCCTCCACTTT CASSPTGSGNSPLHF
TRBJ2-1 TRBV5-5 - 16 - TGTGCCAGCAGCTCGCCGGTTGGGGCGGGGCTCAATGAGCAGTTCTTC CASSSPVGAGLNEQFF
TRBJ2-3 TRBV18 - 15 - TGTGCCAGCTCACCATACGGGGTGTCCACAGATACGCAGTATTTT CASSPYGVSTDTQYF
TRBJ2-7 TRBV29-1 - 12 - TGCAGCGTTGAAGACCTAGGGGACGAGCAGTACTTC CSVEDLGDEQYF
TRBJ1-3 TRBV28 - 14 - TGTGCCAGCAGTTTAGACAAATCTGGAAACACCATATATTTT CASSLDKSGNTIYF
TRBJ2-6 TRBV30 - 13 - TGTGCCTGGACATCCTCTGGGGCCAACGTCCTGACTTTC CAWTSSGANVLTF
TRBJ1-5 TRBV6-1 - 16 once TGTGCCAGCAGTGAAAAAACAGGGCTGGGCAATCAGCCCCAGCATTTT CASSEKTGLGNQPQHF
TRBJ2-7 TRBV2 TRBD1 15 - TGTGCCAGCAGAACCAGGGGGCCGTCGGGCTACGAGCAGTACTTC CASRTRGPSGYEQYF
TRBJ1-1 TRBV12-3/TRBV12-4 - 13 few TGTGCCAGCAGTTCACCGGGTCACACTGAAGCTTTCTTT CASSSPGHTEAFF
TRBJ1-1 TRBV6-6 - 13 - TGTGCCAGCAGTTTTATGGCAGACACTGAAGCTTTCTTT CASSFMADTEAFF
TRBJ2-3 TRBV11-3 - 16 - TGTGCCAGCAGCTTAGGTTCATGGGAGACTTTGGATACGCAGTATTTT CASSLGSWETLDTQYF
TRBJ2-2 TRBV19 TRBD2 15 - TGTGCCAGTAGTACTAGCGGGGCGAACACCGGGGAGCTGTTTTTT CASSTSGANTGELFF
TRBJ2-5 TRBV28 - 13 few TGTGCCAGCAGTTCTGGGCAACTAGAGACCCAGTACTTC CASSSGQLETQYF
TRBJ1-4 TRBV5-6 - 13 - TGTGCCAGCAGCTTGGACAGCAATGAAAAACTGTTTTTT CASSLDSNEKLFF
TRBJ1-5 TRBV2 - 15 - TGTGCCAGCAGTGGAATCGGGGGGGGCAATCAGCCCCAGCATTTT CASSGIGGGNQPQHF
TRBJ2-1 TRBV12-3/TRBV12-4 - 13 - TGTGCCAGCAGTTTGGACAGTTACAATGAGCAGTTCTTC CASSLDSYNEQFF
TRBJ2-5 TRBV19 - 14 few TGTGCCAGTACCCCGACCGGGGTCCAAGAGACCCAGTACTTC CASTPTGVQETQYF
TRBJ2-7 TRBV30 TRBD1 17 - TGTGCCTGGAGTCTGGGTGGGGGACAGGGGCGACCCTACGAGCAGTACTTC CAWSLGGGQGRPYEQYF
TRBJ2-7 TRBV5-1 - 15 - TGCGCCAGCAGCTTAGGCCAGCGATACTCCTACGAGCAGTACTTC CASSLGQRYSYEQYF
TRBJ1-2 TRBV6-5 - 16 once TGTGCCAGCAGTTACTCGACAGTTCAGTTGAACTATGGCTACACCTTC CASSYSTVQLNYGYTF
TRBJ1-5 TRBV19 - 14 few TGTGCCAGTAGTATACAGGGTTACAATCAGCCCCAGCATTTT CASSIQGYNQPQHF
TRBJ2-1 TRBV11-2 TRBD1 15 - TGTGCCAGCAGCCCCCGAACAGGGGCCTACAATGAGCAGTTCTTC CASSPRTGAYNEQFF
TRBJ2-3 TRBV11-2 - 14 - TGTGCCAGCAGCTTAGGGCAGAGCACAGATACGCAGTATTTT CASSLGQSTDTQYF
TRBJ1-1 TRBV6-6 TRBD1 14 - TGTGCCAGCAGTCAACAGGGGGGGAACACTGAAGCTTTCTTT CASSQQGGNTEAFF
TRBJ2-1 TRBV24-1 - 12 - TGTGCCACCGGAAGGACAGCCATTGAGCAGTTCTTC CATGRTAIEQFF
TRBJ1-6 TRBV7-9 - 15 many TGTGCCAGCAGCTTAGCGCGAGGAATCGATTCACCCCTCCACTTT CASSLARGIDSPLHF
TRBJ2-4 TRBV6-6 TRBD1 14 - TGTGCCAGCAGTCGCCCGGGACAGGGGGACATTCAGTACTTC CASSRPGQGDIQYF
TRBJ1-6 TRBV24-1 TRBD1 15 few TGTGCCACCAGTGAGGCCGGGACAGATAATTCACCCCTCCACTTT CATSEAGTDNSPLHF
TRBJ2-2 TRBV19 - 13 - TGTGCCAGTAGTGATGGGAGAACCGGGGAGCTGTTTTTT CASSDGRTGELFF
TRBJ1-2 TRBV6-2/TRBV6-3 TRBD1 14 many TGTGCCAGCAGCCGAGGGACAGGGGATGTGGGCTACACCTTC CASSRGTGDVGYTF
TRBJ1-2 TRBV7-9 - 13 - TGTGCCAGCAGCTTAGACCAGGGTACTGGCTACACCTTC CASSLDQGTGYTF
TRBJ2-7 TRBV5-4 - 15 - TGTGCCAGCAGTGAGGGGGTGTCAGAAGCCTACGAGCAGTACTTC CASSEGVSEAYEQYF
TRBJ1-1 TRBV10-3 - 13 - TGTGCCATCACAGGACAGCTGAACACTGAAGCTTTCTTT CAITGQLNTEAFF
TRBJ2-3 TRBV14 - 20 - TGTGCCAGCAGCCAAGCGAGGGGGAGACTCCTCTCACCAAGCACAGATACGCAGTATTTT CASSQARGRLLSPSTDTQYF
TRBJ1-6 TRBV12-3/TRBV12-4 - 13 many TGTGCCAGCAGTTTGGGGGGAGGTTCACCCCTCCACTTT CASSLGGGSPLHF
TRBJ2-7 TRBV10-3 TRBD1 15 - TGTGCCATCAGTGATCCGGGACAGGGGACCTACGAGCAGTACTTC CAISDPGQGTYEQYF
TRBJ2-3 TRBV27 TRBD2 15 - TGTGCCAGCAGTTTCCTAGCGGGGGGGCTAGGTACGCAGTATTTT CASSFLAGGLGTQYF
TRBJ2-3 TRBV24-1 - 15 - TGTGCCACCAGTGGGACAGAATGGGCGAGAGATACGCAGTATTTT CATSGTEWARDTQYF
TRBJ2-3 TRBV27 - 18 - TGTGCCAGCACCCTATCGATTGGACAGCCGAAAGGGCCAGATACGCAGTATTTT CASTLSIGQPKGPDTQYF
TRBJ2-7 TRBV6-2/TRBV6-3 - 13 - TGTGCCAGCAGTTACTCGAGAGGGCGGGAGCAGTACTTC CASSYSRGREQYF
TRBJ2-5 TRBV24-1 TRBD1 15 - TGTGCCACCAGTGATTTTGGACAGGGCCTAGAGACCCAGTACTTC CATSDFGQGLETQYF
TRBJ2-7 TRBV6-5 - 13 - TGTGCCAGCAGTTACAGGGGTCCCTACGAGCAGTACTTC CASSYRGPYEQYF
TRBJ1-6 TRBV30 - 16 - TGTGCCTGGAGTGTCTGGGTAAAGGTGGAGAATTCACCCCTCCACTTT CAWSVWVKVENSPLHF
TRBJ2-7 TRBV5-1 TRBD1 17 - TGCGCCAGCACCTACCAAACCGCCGGGACAGCTTCGGGGGAGCAGTACTTC CASTYQTAGTASGEQYF
TRBJ2-1 TRBV19 TRBD2 11 - TGTGCCAGTAAGTCGGGAGGTGAGCAGTTCTTC CASKSGGEQFF
TRBJ1-1 TRBV4-1 - 15 - TGCGCCAGCAGCCAAGATAGGACTCTCCCGACTGAAGCTTTCTTT CASSQDRTLPTEAFF
TRBJ2-1 TRBV11-3 - 16 - TGTGCCAGCAGCTTAGAAGCAGGTCAGGGCCACAATGAGCAGTTCTTC CASSLEAGQGHNEQFF
TRBJ2-5 TRBV2 - 11 - TGTGCCAGCGAGGTAGGAGAGACCCAGTACTTC CASEVGETQYF